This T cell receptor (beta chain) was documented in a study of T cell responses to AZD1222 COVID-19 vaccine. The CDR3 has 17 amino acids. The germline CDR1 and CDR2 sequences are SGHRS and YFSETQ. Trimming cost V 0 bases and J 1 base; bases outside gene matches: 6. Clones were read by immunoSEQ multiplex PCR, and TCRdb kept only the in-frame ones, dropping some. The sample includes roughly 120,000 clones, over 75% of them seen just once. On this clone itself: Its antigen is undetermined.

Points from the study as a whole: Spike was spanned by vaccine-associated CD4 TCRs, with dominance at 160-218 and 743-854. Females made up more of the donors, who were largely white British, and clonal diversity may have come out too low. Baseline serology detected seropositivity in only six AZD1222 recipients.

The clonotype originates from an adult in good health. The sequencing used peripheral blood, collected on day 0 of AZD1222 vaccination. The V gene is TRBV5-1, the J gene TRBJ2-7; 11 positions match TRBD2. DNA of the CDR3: TGCGCCAGCAGCTTGGGGCTAGCGGGGGGTCGGTCCTACGAGCAGTACTTC. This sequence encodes CASSLGLAGGRSYEQYF.